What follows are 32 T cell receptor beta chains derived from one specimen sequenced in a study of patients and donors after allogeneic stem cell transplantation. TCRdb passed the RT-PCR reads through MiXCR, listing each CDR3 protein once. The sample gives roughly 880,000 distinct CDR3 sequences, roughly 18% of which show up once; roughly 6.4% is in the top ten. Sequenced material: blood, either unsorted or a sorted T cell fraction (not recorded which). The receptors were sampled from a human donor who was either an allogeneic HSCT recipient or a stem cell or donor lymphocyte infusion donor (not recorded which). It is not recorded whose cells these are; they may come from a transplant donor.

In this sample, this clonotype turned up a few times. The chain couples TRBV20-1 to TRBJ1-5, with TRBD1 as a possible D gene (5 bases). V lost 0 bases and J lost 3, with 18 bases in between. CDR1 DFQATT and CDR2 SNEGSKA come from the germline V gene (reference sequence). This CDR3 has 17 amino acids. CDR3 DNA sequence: TGCAGTGCTAGAGATCATCTGAGAGCTGGGACCAATCAGCCCCAGCATTTT. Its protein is CSARDHLRAGTNQPQHF.

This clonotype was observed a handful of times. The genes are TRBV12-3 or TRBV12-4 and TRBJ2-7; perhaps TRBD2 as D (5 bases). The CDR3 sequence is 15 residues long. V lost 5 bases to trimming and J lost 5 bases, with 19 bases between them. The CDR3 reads CASSPLDFFGNEQYF. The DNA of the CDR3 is TGTGCCAGCAGTCCATTGGACTTTTTTGGGAACGAGCAGTACTTC.

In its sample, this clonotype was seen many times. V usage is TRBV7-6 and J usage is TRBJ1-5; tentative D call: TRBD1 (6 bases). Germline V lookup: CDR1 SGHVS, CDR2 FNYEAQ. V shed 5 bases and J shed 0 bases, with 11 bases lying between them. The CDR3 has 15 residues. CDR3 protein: CASSPQGYSNQPQHF. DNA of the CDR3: TGTGCCAGCAGCCCCCAGGGGTATAGCAATCAGCCCCAGCATTTT.

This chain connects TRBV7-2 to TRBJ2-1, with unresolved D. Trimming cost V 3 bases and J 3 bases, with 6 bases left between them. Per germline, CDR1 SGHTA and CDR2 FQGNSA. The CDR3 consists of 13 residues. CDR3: CASSLFGYNEQFF. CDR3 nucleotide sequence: TGTGCCAGCAGCTTGTTTGGCTACAATGAGCAGTTCTTC.

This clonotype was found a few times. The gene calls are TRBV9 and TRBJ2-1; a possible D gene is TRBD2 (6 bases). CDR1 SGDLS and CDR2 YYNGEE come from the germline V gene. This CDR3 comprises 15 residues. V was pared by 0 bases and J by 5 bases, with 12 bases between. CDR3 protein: CASSVVNSGHNEQFF. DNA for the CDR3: TGTGCCAGCAGCGTAGTAAATAGCGGTCACAATGAGCAGTTCTTC.

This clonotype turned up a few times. Here the CDR3 reads CASSQDASKDYEQYF. The CDR3 coding sequence is TGCGCCAGCAGCCAAGATGCCTCCAAAGACTACGAGCAGTACTTC. The rearrangement joins TRBV4-1 to TRBJ2-7; no clear D. CDR1 MGHRA and CDR2 YSYEKL come from the germline V gene. The CDR3 has 15 amino acids. Trimming removed 0 bases from V and 3 bases from J, with 12 bases in between.

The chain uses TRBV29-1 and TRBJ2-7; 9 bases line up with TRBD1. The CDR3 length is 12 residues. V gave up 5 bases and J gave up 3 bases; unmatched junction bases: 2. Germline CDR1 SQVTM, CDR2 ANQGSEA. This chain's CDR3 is CSVYRGLYEQYF. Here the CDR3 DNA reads TGCAGCGTTTACAGGGGGCTCTACGAGCAGTACTTC.

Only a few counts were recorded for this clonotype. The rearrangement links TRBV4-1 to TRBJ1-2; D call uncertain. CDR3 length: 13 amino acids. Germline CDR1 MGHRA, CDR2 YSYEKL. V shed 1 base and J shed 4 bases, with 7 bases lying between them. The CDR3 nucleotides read TGCGCCAGCAGCCAAGGTCCAGGCTATGGCTACACCTTC. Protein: CASSQGPGYGYTF.

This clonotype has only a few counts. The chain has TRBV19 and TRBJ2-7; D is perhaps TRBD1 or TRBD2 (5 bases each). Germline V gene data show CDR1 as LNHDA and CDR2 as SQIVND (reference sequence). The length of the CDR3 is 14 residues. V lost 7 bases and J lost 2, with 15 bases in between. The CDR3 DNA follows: TGTGCCAGTATGGGACCCGGGTTGACCTACGAGCAGTACTTC. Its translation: CASMGPGLTYEQYF.

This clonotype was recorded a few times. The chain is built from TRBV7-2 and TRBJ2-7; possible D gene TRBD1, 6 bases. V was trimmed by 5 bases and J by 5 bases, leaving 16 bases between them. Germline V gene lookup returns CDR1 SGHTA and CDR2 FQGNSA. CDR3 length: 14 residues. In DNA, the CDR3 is TGTGCCAGCAGCAGGTTCAGGGGATCAAACGAGCAGTACTTC. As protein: CASSRFRGSNEQYF.

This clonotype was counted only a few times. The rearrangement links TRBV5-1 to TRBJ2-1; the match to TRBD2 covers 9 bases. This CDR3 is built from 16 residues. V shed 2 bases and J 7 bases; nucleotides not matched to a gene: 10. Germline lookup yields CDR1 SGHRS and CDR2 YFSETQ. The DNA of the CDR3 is TGCGCCAGCAGCTTTATATCTGGGACTAGCATGAATGAGCAGTTCTTC. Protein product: CASSFISGTSMNEQFF.

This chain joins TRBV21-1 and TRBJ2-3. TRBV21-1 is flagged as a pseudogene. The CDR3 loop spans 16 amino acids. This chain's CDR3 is CASSTFRSGSTDTQYF. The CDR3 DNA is TGTGCCAGCAGCACCTTTAGATCCGGCTCCACAGATACGCAGTATTTT.

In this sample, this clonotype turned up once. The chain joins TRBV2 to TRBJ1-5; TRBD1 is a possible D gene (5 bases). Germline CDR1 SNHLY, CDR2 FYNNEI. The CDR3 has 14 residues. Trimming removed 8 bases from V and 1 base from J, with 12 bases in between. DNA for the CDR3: TGTGCCAGCCAGGGTCCCGGGAGCAATCAGCCCCAGCATTTT. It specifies CASQGPGSNQPQHF.

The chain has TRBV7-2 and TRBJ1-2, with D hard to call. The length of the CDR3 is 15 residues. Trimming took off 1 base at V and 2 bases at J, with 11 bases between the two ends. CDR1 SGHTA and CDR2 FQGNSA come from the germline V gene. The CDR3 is CASSLGFAENYGYTF. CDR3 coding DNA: TGTGCCAGCAGCTTAGGATTCGCAGAGAACTATGGCTACACCTTC.

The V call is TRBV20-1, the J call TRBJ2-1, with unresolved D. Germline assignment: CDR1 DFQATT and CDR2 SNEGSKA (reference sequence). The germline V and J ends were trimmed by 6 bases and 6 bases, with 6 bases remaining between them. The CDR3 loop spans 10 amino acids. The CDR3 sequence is CSALTNEQFF. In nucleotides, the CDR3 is TGCAGTGCGCTAACCAATGAGCAGTTCTTC.

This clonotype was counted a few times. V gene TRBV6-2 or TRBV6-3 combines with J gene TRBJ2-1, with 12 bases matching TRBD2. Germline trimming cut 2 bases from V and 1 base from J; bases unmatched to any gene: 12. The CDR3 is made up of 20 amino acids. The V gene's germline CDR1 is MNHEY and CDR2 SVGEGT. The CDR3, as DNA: TGTGCCAGCAGTTACCCTCCGACTAGCGGGAGAACCCTTTCCTACAATGAGCAGTTCTTC. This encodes CASSYPPTSGRTLSYNEQFF.

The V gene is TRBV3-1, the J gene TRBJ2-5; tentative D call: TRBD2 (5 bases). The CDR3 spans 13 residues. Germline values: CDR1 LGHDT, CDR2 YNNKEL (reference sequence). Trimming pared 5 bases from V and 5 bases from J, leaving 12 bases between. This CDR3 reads CASSMVSGETQYF. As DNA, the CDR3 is TGTGCCAGCAGCATGGTCTCGGGGGAGACCCAGTACTTC.

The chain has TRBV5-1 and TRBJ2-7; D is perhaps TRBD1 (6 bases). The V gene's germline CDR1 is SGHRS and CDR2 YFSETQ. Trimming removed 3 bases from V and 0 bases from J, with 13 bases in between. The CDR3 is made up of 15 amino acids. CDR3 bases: TGCGCCAGCAGCTCGGACAGCCGGAGCTCCTACGAGCAGTACTTC. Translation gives CASSSDSRSSYEQYF.

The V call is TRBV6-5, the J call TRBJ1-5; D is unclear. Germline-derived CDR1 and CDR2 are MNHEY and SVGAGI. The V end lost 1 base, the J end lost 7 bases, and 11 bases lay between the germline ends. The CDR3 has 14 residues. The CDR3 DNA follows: TGTGCCAGCAGTTACTTTGCGACCAGGCAGCCCCAGCATTTT. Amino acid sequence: CASSYFATRQPQHF.

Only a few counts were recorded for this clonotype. Written as DNA, the CDR3 is TGTGCCAGCAGTGATTCGGGACGGCAATTTGGCTCTGGGGCCAACGTCCTGACTTTC. Its translation is CASSDSGRQFGSGANVLTF. This chain joins TRBV9 and TRBJ2-6; D is tentatively TRBD1 or TRBD2 (5 bases each). Trimming shortened V by 5 bases and J by 0 bases, and 21 bases separated the two germline ends. The germline CDR1 and CDR2 sequences are SGDLS and YYNGEE. The CDR3 length is 19 residues.

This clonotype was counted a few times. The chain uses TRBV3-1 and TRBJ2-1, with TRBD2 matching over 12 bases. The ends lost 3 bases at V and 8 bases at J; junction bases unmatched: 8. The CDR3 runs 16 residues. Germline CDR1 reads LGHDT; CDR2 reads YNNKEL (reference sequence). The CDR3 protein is CASSQLAGGPIYEQFF. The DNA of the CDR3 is TGTGCCAGCAGCCAGCTAGCGGGAGGGCCCATCTATGAGCAGTTCTTC.

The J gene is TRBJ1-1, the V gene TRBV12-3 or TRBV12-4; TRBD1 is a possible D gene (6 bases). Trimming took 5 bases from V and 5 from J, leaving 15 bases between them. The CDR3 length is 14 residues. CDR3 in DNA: TGTGCCAGCAGTCCCCGTCGCAGGGGAACTGAAGCTTTCTTT. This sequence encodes CASSPRRRGTEAFF.

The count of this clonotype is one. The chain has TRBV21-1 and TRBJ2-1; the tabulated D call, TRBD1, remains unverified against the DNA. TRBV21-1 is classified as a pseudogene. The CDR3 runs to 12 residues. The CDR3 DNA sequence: TGTGCCAGCAGGACAGGGTACGATGAGCAGTTCTTC. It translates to CASRTGYDEQFF.

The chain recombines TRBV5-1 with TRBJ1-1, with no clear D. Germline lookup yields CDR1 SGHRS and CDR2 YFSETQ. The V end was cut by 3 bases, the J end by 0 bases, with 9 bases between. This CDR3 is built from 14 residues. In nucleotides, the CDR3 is TGCGCCAGCAGCTCGGAAGGATTGAACACTGAAGCTTTCTTT. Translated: CASSSEGLNTEAFF.

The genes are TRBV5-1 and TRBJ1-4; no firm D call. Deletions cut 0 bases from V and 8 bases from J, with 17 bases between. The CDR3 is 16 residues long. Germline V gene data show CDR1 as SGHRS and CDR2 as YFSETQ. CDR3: CASSLDPSPREEKLFF. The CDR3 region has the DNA TGCGCCAGCAGCTTGGATCCGTCCCCGCGGGAGGAAAAACTGTTTTTT.

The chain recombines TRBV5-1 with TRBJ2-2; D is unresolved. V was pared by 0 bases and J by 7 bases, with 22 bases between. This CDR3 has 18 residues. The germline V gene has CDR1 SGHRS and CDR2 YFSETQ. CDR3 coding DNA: TGCGCCAGCAGCTTGGGGCTAGTGGGTCCTAATTACATCGGGGAGCTGTTTTTT. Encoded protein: CASSLGLVGPNYIGELFF. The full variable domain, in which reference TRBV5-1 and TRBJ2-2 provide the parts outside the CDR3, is KAGVTQTPRYLIKTRGQQVTLSCSPISGHRSVSWYQQTPGQGLQFLFEYFSETQRNKGNFPGRFSGRQFSNSRSEMNVSTLELGDSALYLCASSLGLVGPNYIGELFFGEGSRLTVL.

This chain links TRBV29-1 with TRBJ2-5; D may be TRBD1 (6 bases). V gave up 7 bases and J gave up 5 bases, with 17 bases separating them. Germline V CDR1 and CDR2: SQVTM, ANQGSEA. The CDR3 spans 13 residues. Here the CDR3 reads CSGSNTGKETQYF. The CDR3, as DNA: TGCAGCGGGAGTAACACAGGGAAGGAGACCCAGTACTTC.

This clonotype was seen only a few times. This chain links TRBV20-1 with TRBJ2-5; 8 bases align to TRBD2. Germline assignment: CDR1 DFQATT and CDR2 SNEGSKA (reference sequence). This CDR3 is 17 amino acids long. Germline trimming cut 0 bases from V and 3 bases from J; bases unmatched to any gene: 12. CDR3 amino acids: CSARDFKTSGVKETQYF. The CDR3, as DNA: TGCAGTGCTAGAGATTTTAAAACTAGCGGAGTTAAAGAGACCCAGTACTTC.

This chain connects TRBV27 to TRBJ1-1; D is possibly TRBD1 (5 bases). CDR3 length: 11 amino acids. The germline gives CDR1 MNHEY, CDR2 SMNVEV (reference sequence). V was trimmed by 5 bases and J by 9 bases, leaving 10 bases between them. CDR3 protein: CASSQDKKAFF. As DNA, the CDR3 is TGTGCCAGCAGTCAGGACAAGAAAGCTTTCTTT.

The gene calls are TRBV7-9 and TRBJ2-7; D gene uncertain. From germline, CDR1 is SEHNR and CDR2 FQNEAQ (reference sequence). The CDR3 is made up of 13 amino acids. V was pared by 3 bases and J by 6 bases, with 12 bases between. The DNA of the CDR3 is TGTGCCAGCAGCTTGTGGCACCACCCCGAGCAGTACTTC. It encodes CASSLWHHPEQYF.

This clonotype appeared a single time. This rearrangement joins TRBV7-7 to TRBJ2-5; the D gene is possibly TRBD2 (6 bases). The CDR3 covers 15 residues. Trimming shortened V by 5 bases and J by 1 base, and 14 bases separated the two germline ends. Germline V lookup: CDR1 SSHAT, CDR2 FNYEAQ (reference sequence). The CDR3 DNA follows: TGTGCCAGCAGCCGGACCAGTAGCGGCCAAGAGACCCAGTACTTC. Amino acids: CASSRTSSGQETQYF.

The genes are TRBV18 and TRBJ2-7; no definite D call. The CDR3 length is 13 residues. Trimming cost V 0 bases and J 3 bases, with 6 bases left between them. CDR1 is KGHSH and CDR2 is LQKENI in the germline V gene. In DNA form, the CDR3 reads TGTGCCAGCTCACCACCCACCGTCTACGAGCAGTACTTC. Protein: CASSPPTVYEQYF.